The clone carrying this T cell receptor beta chain was detected once. Its antigen is unidentified. TCRdb reprocessed the reads with MiXCR, giving one entry per CDR3 protein. The table has just under 300,000 distinct CDR3 sequences, about 9.2% seen once. This specimen comes from a study of T cell repertoires in cytomegalovirus infection. Overall study findings and caveats: Within the response measured ex vivo, HLA-C-restricted CMV-specific TCR beta clonotypes were dominant.

Germline V gene lookup returns CDR1 SGHVT and CDR2 SQSDAQ. This CDR3 region has 14 residues. V was trimmed by 0 bases and J by 6 bases, leaving 8 bases between them. This clonotype originated in a human donor in good health (CMV status not recorded). Some clones in this sample may be carry-over from other donors' samples. The chain joins TRBV7-4 to TRBJ1-4, with unresolved D. The sample comprised PBMCs. The CDR3 loop is CASSLASADEKLFF. CDR3 bases: TGTGCCAGCAGCTTAGCTTCTGCAGATGAAAAACTGTTTTTT.